Listed below are T cell receptor beta chains from one sample, sequenced in a study of OX40 agonist ivuxolimab in advanced cancers. Method: immunoSEQ multiplex PCR; TCRdb's copy keeps in-frame clones and lacks some. The table shows tens of thousands of clones, with 70% to 85% occurring only once. Sequenced here: CD4+ or CD8+ T cells sorted from blood, sampled in a trial of the OX40 agonist ivuxolimab. The receptors shown here come from an adult with an advanced solid tumor such as melanoma, head and neck, liver or kidney cancer. The CDR3 runs from the conserved cysteine through the conserved F or W. The D gene is left open where the match is weak. The size of a clone is reported for some rows only, either as once, few or many, or as a class for expanded clones.

>TRBJ2-5|-|-|TRBV5-5
TGTGCCAGCAGCCCCCGGGCTCAAGAGACCCAGTACTTC
CASSPRAQETQYF
>TRBJ1-2|-|-|TRBV2
TGTGCCAGTAAAGAACCGGGCTGGCGTGGCTACACCTTC
CASKEPGWRGYTF
>TRBJ1-4|-|-|TRBV7-2
TGTGCCAGCAGCCTCACCTGGGTTGGGGAAAAACTGTTTTTT
CASSLTWVGEKLFF
>TRBJ2-1|-|-|TRBV7-2
TGTGCCAGCAGCTTAACCCCCAGGGCGGGATACAATGAGCAGTTCTTC
CASSLTPRAGYNEQFF
>TRBJ1-2|few|-|TRBV27
TGTGCCAGCAGTTTAGCCCCCACTAACTATGGCTACACCTTC
CASSLAPTNYGYTF
>TRBJ2-7|-|TRBD2|TRBV5-4
TGTGCCAGCAGCTCAGGACTAGCGGGGGGATCCTACGAGCAGTACTTC
CASSSGLAGGSYEQYF
>TRBJ1-1|once|-|TRBV7-8
TGTGCCAGCAGCTTTGGGGTCCTAACGGGGTCCGTTTTCGGAGCTTTCTTT
CASSFGVLTGSVFGAFF
>TRBJ2-7|-|TRBD1|TRBV29-1
TGCAGCGTAACCGGGACAGGGACCTACGAGCAGTACTTC
CSVTGTGTYEQYF
>TRBJ2-1|-|-|TRBV4-1
TGCGCCAGCAGCCAAGTAGACTTAGGTTTTACCTCCTACAATGAGCAGTTCTTC
CASSQVDLGFTSYNEQFF
>TRBJ2-3|once|TRBD2|TRBV7-2
TGTGCCAGCAGCTTAGCCGGGGGGGTGGATACGCAGTATTTT
CASSLAGGVDTQYF
>TRBJ1-6|-|-|TRBV4-1
TGCGCCAGCAGCCAAGGGGGGATTACGTTTGCACCCCTCCACTTT
CASSQGGITFAPLHF
>TRBJ2-1|-|TRBD2|TRBV19
TGTGCCAGTAGTATAGAGGGTAGCGGGGGGGATGAGCAGTTCTTC
CASSIEGSGGDEQFF
>TRBJ1-2|-|TRBD1|TRBV19
TGTGCCAGTAGTTGGGGACAGCGCGATGGCTACACCTTC
CASSWGQRDGYTF
>TRBJ1-1|-|-|TRBV4-1
TGCGCCAGCAGCCAAAGTGAGGCCCGGGTGGGGAACACTGAAGCTTTCTTT
CASSQSEARVGNTEAFF
>TRBJ2-5|-|TRBD2|TRBV9
TGTGCCAGCAGCGTAGTTCCTAGCGGCCAAGAGACCCAGTACTTC
CASSVVPSGQETQYF
>TRBJ2-5|-|TRBD2|TRBV7-7
TGTGCTAGCAGCTTACAGCCGGGAGGAGAGACCCAGTACTTC
CASSLQPGGETQYF
>TRBJ1-2|-|-|TRBV5-6
TGTGCCAGCAGCTACGACGCCGGGACCCCAATAGGCTATGGCTACACCTTC
CASSYDAGTPIGYGYTF
>TRBJ2-5|-|-|TRBV5-1
TGCGCCAGCAGTAGGACGACCCAAGAGACCCAGTACTTC
CASSRTTQETQYF
>TRBJ2-5|-|TRBD1|TRBV5-1
TGCGCCAGCAGCACAGGACAGGGTTTCGAAACCCAGTACTTC
CASSTGQGFETQYF
>TRBJ1-5|-|TRBD1|TRBV7-2
TGTGCCAGCAGCTTCGGACAGGGGGCTGATCAGCCCCAGCATTTT
CASSFGQGADQPQHF
>TRBJ1-6|-|TRBD1|TRBV19
TGTGCCAGTAGTACCCTCCGACAGGGCTATAATTCACCCCTCCACTTT
CASSTLRQGYNSPLHF
>TRBJ2-5|-|TRBD2|TRBV27
TGTGCCAGCAGTTTTACTAGCGGGGGGCCCGAGGAGACCCAGTACTTC
CASSFTSGGPEETQYF
>TRBJ1-5|-|TRBD1|TRBV5-1
TGCGCCAGCAGCGCTTACCCGACAGGGAATCGGAGCCAGCCCCAGCATTTT
CASSAYPTGNRSQPQHF
>TRBJ1-1|-|-|TRBV7-3
TGTGCCAGCAGCTTAAGTGGAAGGAACACTGAAGCTTTCTTT
CASSLSGRNTEAFF
>TRBJ2-7|once|TRBD2|TRBV6-5
TGTGCCAGCAGTTACACGGCTAGCGGTCCCTACGAGCAGTACTTC
CASSYTASGPYEQYF
>TRBJ2-3|-|TRBD1|TRBV7-8
TGTGCCAGCAGCTCGGACAGGGCGACCACAGATACGCAGTATTTT
CASSSDRATTDTQYF
>TRBJ2-7|-|TRBD1|TRBV7-2
TGTGCCAGCAGCCCGGACAGGGATCGCTACGAGCAGTACTTC
CASSPDRDRYEQYF
>TRBJ1-2|-|-|TRBV7-2
TGTGCCAGCAGCTCCCCGCAGCCTGGTGGCTACACCTTC
CASSSPQPGGYTF
>TRBJ1-1|-|-|TRBV7-3
TGTGCCAGCATCCGATTTGGAACTGAAGCTTTCTTT
CASIRFGTEAFF
>TRBJ2-2|once|TRBD2|TRBV6-5
TGTGCCAGCACTGTGGTACTAGCGGGGGTCGGGGAGCTGTTTTTT
CASTVVLAGVGELFF
>TRBJ1-2|-|TRBD1|TRBV15
TGTGCCACCAGCACCCGGACAGGGTACTATGGCTACACCTTC
CATSTRTGYYGYTF
>TRBJ2-3|-|TRBD1|TRBV4-3
TGCGCCAGCAGCCAAGATTTGCAGGGGGGCACAGATACGCAGTATTTT
CASSQDLQGGTDTQYF
>TRBJ1-2|-|-|TRBV5-8
TGTGCCAGCAGCTTGGCCCGTCGGTATGGCTACACCTTC
CASSLARRYGYTF
>TRBJ1-5|-|-|TRBV7-2
TGTGCCAGCAGCTTAACGAGTTCTCAGCCCCAGCATTTT
CASSLTSSQPQHF
>TRBJ2-2|once|-|TRBV5-1
TGCGCCAGCAGCTTTGGGGTAGGCACCGGGGAGCTGTTTTTT
CASSFGVGTGELFF
>TRBJ1-4|once|-|TRBV2
TGTGCCAGCAGTCGCGGGACTCCCAAAATCAAACTGTTTTTT
CASSRGTPKIKLFF
>TRBJ1-3|-|-|TRBV7-9
TGTGCCAGCAGCTTAGGAGCGGCACCAACTGGAAACACCATATATTTT
CASSLGAAPTGNTIYF
>TRBJ1-5|once|TRBD1|TRBV2
TGTGCCAGTAGGACAGGGTGGGATCAGCCCCAGCATTTT
CASRTGWDQPQHF
>TRBJ1-2|-|-|TRBV4-2
TGTGCCAGCAGCCAAGATGACACCACTAACTATGGCTACACCTTC
CASSQDDTTNYGYTF
>TRBJ1-5|few|-|TRBV4-1
TGCGCCAGCAGCCAAGGGAGGGCAGGGCTTAGCAATCAGCCCCAGCATTTT
CASSQGRAGLSNQPQHF
>TRBJ1-2|-|TRBD1|TRBV18
TGTGCCAGCTCACCACTGCCAGGGGGCGACTATGGCTACACCTTC
CASSPLPGGDYGYTF
>TRBJ1-2|-|TRBD1|TRBV6-5
TGTGCCAGCAGTTACACCGCGACAGGGGGAAGGTTTGGCTACACCTTC
CASSYTATGGRFGYTF
>TRBJ1-6|-|TRBD1|TRBV27
TGTGCCAGCAGTGTGACAAGGGGGCGATTGGGTAATTCACCCCTCCACTTT
CASSVTRGRLGNSPLHF